The 4 T cell receptor beta chains below come from one sample, sequenced in a study of blood T cell repertoires in COVID-19 (dated by TCRdb to about 2020). The library was obtained by the immunoSEQ multiplex PCR assay. Not all clones reach the TCRdb copy of this immuneACCESS table, which keeps in-frame sequences only. Checked studies attribute under half of the gap to unresolved V genes and leave the rest unexplained. This sample holds around 300,000 clones; around 86% were observed only once. 0.94% of the sample comes from the top ten. Sequenced input: peripheral blood. Receptors originate from a woman aged 40 to 50 who had recovered from COVID-19.

This rearrangement joins TRBV27 to TRBJ2-1, with 10 bases that match TRBD1. Germline-derived CDR1 and CDR2 are MNHEY and SMNVEV (reference sequence). V dropped 6 bases and J dropped 7; count of bases not matched to a gene: 12. The CDR3 loop spans 16 amino acids. The CDR3 bases are TGTGCCAGCAGCATTGTCCTCGGACAGGGGGGAAATGAGCAGTTCTTC. Residues: CASSIVLGQGGNEQFF.

The chain combines TRBV12-2 with TRBJ2-7; the table assigns TRBD1, which was not confirmed against the DNA. TRBV12-2 is given as a pseudogene. The CDR3 contains 13 residues. DNA of the CDR3: TGTGCAAGTCGCTTAGCTCAGGGCTACGAGCAGTACTTC. Encoded protein: CASRLAQGYEQYF.

This chain joins TRBV7-6 and TRBJ1-2; D not resolved. The CDR3 runs 11 residues. Germline loops: CDR1 SGHVS, CDR2 FNYEAQ. Trimming took off 4 bases at V and 4 bases at J, with 4 bases between the two ends. The CDR3 DNA sequence: TGTGCCAGCAGCTCAGGCTATGGCTACACCTTC. Translating it yields CASSSGYGYTF.

Regarding this clone: One junction end does not reproduce the germline sequence, and a read error may be involved. The chain links TRBV30 to TRBJ2-7, with TRBD2 matching 10 bases. CDR3 length: 14 residues. CDR1 and CDR2 (germline): GTSNPN, SVGIG (reference sequence). The DNA for the CDR3 is TGTGCCTGGAGTGCGGGACTAGCGTCCTCCGAGCAGTACTTC. It specifies CAWSAGLASSEQYF. Drawing the rest from reference TRBV30 and TRBJ2-7, the complete variable domain is SQTIHQWPATLVQPVGSPLSLECTVEGTSNPNLYWYRQAAGRGLQLLFYSVGIGQISSEVPQNLSASRPQDRQFILSSKKLLLSDSGFYLCAWSAGLASSEQYFGPGTRLTVT.